Shown below are 30 T cell receptor beta chains from a single sample sequenced in a study of patients and donors after allogeneic stem cell transplantation. TCRdb reanalysed the RT-PCR reads using MiXCR and keeps one entry per CDR3 protein. The table includes about 400,000 distinct CDR3 sequences, 16% detected once. Specimen: blood, either unsorted or a sorted T cell fraction (not recorded which). The receptor source for this set is a human donor who was either an allogeneic HSCT recipient or a stem cell or donor lymphocyte infusion donor (not recorded which). It is not recorded whose cells these are; they may come from a transplant donor.

The J gene is TRBJ2-7, the V gene TRBV6-1, with D perhaps TRBD2 (5 bases). V dropped 5 bases and J dropped 2 bases, with 16 bases sitting between them. CDR3 size: 15 residues. CDR1 MNHNS and CDR2 SASEGT come from the germline V gene. The DNA of the CDR3 is TGTGCCAGCAGTCGGGGAATACCGAACGCCTACGAGCAGTACTTC. Its protein is CASSRGIPNAYEQYF.

This chain uses TRBV20-1 with TRBJ2-3, with TRBD2 matching 7 bases. The trim removed 5 bases at V and 4 bases at J, leaving 12 bases unmatched. The length of the CDR3 is 15 residues. The V gene's germline CDR1 is DFQATT and CDR2 SNEGSKA (reference sequence). The CDR3 reads CSAHKTPRGADTQYF. Written as DNA, the CDR3 is TGCAGTGCTCACAAGACTCCCCGGGGGGCAGATACGCAGTATTTT.

The chain has TRBV20-1 and TRBJ2-5; 10 bases match TRBD2. Germline CDR1 and CDR2: DFQATT and SNEGSKA (reference sequence). This CDR3 contains 17 residues. Losses at the gene ends were 4 bases for V and 1 base for J; bases not matched to a gene: 12. CDR3 coding DNA: TGCAGTGCTACTAAGGGGCTAGCGGGAGTCTTCCAAGAGACCCAGTACTTC. This gives the protein CSATKGLAGVFQETQYF.

This CDR3 is CASRASRSDSPLHF. The CDR3 DNA reads TGCGCCAGCAGGGCAAGTCGCTCTGATTCACCCCTCCACTTT. V is TRBV5-1 and J is TRBJ1-6; D unclear. Between the trimmed V and J ends, which lost 5 bases and 8 bases, there was a span of 14 bases. The length of the CDR3 is 14 residues. Germline V gene sequence: CDR1 SGHRS, CDR2 YFSETQ.

The V call is TRBV19, the J call TRBJ2-7; D is tentatively TRBD1 or TRBD2 (5 bases each). V lost 2 bases and J lost 2, with 13 bases in between. Germline CDR1 LNHDA, CDR2 SQIVND (reference sequence). This CDR3 region has 15 residues. CDR3 sequence reads: CASSIRDGTTYEQYF. For the CDR3, the DNA is TGTGCCAGTAGTATACGGGACGGAACGACCTACGAGCAGTACTTC.

This clonotype was detected only a few times. This rearrangement joins TRBV11-2 to TRBJ1-6; D is possibly TRBD1 (6 bases). The CDR3 runs to 18 residues. Germline loops: CDR1 SGHAT, CDR2 FQNNGV. Trimming cost V 4 bases and J 0 bases, with 16 bases left between them. In DNA, the CDR3 is TGTGCCAGCAGCTCCTCCCCGGACAGAAGCTCCTATAATTCACCCCTCCACTTT. Protein product: CASSSSPDRSSYNSPLHF.

This clonotype was seen a handful of times. V is TRBV4-2 and J is TRBJ2-2, with 12 positions matching TRBD2. V trimming: 2 bases; J trimming: 7 bases; junction bases outside the gene matches: 5. The CDR3 length is 16 residues. Germline CDR1 reads LGHNA; CDR2 reads YNFKEQ. The CDR3 loop reads CASSQRLAGVFGELFF. The CDR3 DNA follows: TGTGCCAGCAGCCAAAGACTAGCGGGAGTATTCGGGGAGCTGTTTTTT.

This clonotype was picked up a small number of times. The chain joins TRBV12-5 to TRBJ1-1; possible D gene TRBD1, 5 bases. The germline V gene has CDR1 LGHNT and CDR2 FRNRAP. The CDR3 is made up of 13 amino acids. The ends were cut back, 6 bases at V and 1 base at J, with 9 bases in the middle. CDR3 nucleotides: TGTGCTAGTGGCCCGGGACCGAACACTGAAGCTTTCTTT. Its translation is CASGPGPNTEAFF.

This clonotype was found many times. The V gene is TRBV9, the J gene TRBJ2-3; D perhaps matches TRBD2 (6 bases). The CDR3 totals 15 residues. V was pared by 2 bases and J by 2 bases, with 12 bases between. CDR1 is SGDLS, CDR2 YYNGEE, per germline. The CDR3 reads CASSVGDFVTDTQYF. CDR3 sequence (DNA): TGTGCCAGCAGCGTCGGGGACTTCGTCACAGATACGCAGTATTTT.

This clonotype was found a few times. The chain joins TRBV27 to TRBJ2-7; D possibly corresponds to TRBD1 (6 bases). V dropped 2 bases and J dropped 4 bases, with 12 bases sitting between them. This CDR3 is built from 14 residues. Germline V gives CDR1 MNHEY, CDR2 SMNVEV (reference sequence). For the CDR3, the DNA is TGTGCCAGCAGTTTAAAGGACAGCCCTTACGAGCAGTACTTC. Amino acid sequence: CASSLKDSPYEQYF.

This clonotype was seen repeatedly, ten times or more. This chain uses TRBV5-1 with TRBJ2-7; TRBD2 is a possible D gene (6 bases). V lost 0 bases and J 4 bases, leaving 11 bases between the germline ends. The germline gives CDR1 SGHRS, CDR2 YFSETQ. The CDR3 has 14 amino acids. CDR3 region: CASSLEAGRYEQYF. DNA for the CDR3: TGCGCCAGCAGCTTGGAGGCAGGGAGGTACGAGCAGTACTTC.

The chain links TRBV20-1 to TRBJ1-5; a weak D match, TRBD1 (6 bases). The V and J ends lost 6 bases and 4 bases respectively, with 16 bases between them. Germline values: CDR1 DFQATT, CDR2 SNEGSKA (reference sequence). The CDR3 is 14 amino acids. The CDR3 nucleotides read TGCAGTGCGAATGGACAGCGTGCTAATCAGCCCCAGCATTTT. Protein: CSANGQRANQPQHF.

The rearrangement links TRBV4-1 to TRBJ2-7; D ambiguous. The length of the CDR3 is 15 residues. V was trimmed by 1 base and J by 2 bases, leaving 12 bases between them. CDR1 and CDR2 from the germline V gene are MGHRA and YSYEKL. CDR3 bases: TGCGCCAGCAGCCAAGGGATGACCCTTACCTACGAGCAGTACTTC. It codes for CASSQGMTLTYEQYF.

This clonotype was observed at least ten times. The gene calls are TRBV12-3 or TRBV12-4 and TRBJ1-5; no definite D call. The CDR3 sequence is 11 residues long. V was shortened by 2 bases and J by 6 bases, with 2 bases between the two germline ends. In nucleotides, the CDR3 is TGTGCCAGCAGTTTAAGTCAGCCCCAGCATTTT. This sequence encodes CASSLSQPQHF.

This clonotype appeared a few times. The chain joins TRBV29-1 to TRBJ2-3; weak D call: TRBD1 (6 bases). The germline gives CDR1 SQVTM, CDR2 ANQGSEA. Trimming pared 5 bases from V and 4 bases from J, leaving 16 bases between. This CDR3 contains 14 residues. The CDR3 sequence is CSVLWTAGSDTQYF. In nucleotides, the CDR3 is TGCAGCGTTCTTTGGACAGCCGGATCAGATACGCAGTATTTT.

This clonotype was seen only a few times. V and J are TRBV10-3 and TRBJ2-5; the D gene is possibly TRBD1 (6 bases). Germline loops: CDR1 ENHRY, CDR2 SYGVKD. With 1 base removed from V and 5 bases from J, the gap between germline ends came to 14 bases. CDR3 length equals 15 residues. The chain's CDR3 is CAISEWSGQRETQYF. CDR3 coding DNA: TGTGCCATCAGTGAGTGGAGCGGACAGCGGGAGACCCAGTACTTC.

This sequence joins TRBV6-5 and TRBJ2-5; 7 bases agree with TRBD2. This CDR3 spans 16 amino acids. CDR1 is MNHEY, CDR2 SVGAGI, per germline. Losses at the gene ends were 1 base for V and 0 bases for J; bases not matched to a gene: 5. The CDR3 DNA sequence: TGTGCCAGCAGTTACTACCTGGGAGGGTACCAAGAGACCCAGTACTTC. Protein: CASSYYLGGYQETQYF.

V is TRBV20-1 and J is TRBJ1-1; D not resolved. The CDR3 totals 16 residues. Deletions cut 0 bases from V and 5 bases from J, with 19 bases between. Germline CDR1 is DFQATT and CDR2 is SNEGSKA (reference sequence). CDR3 sequence: CSARDSDSLTDTEAFF. In DNA form, the CDR3 reads TGCAGTGCTAGAGATAGCGACTCTCTGACGGATACTGAAGCTTTCTTT.

The rearrangement joins TRBV21-1 to TRBJ2-7. TRBV21-1 is deemed a pseudogene. The CDR3 runs 12 residues. This chain's CDR3 is CASSKFSYEQYF. The CDR3 nucleotides read TGTGCCAGCAGCAAATTTAGCTACGAGCAGTACTTC.

This clonotype was counted between two and nine times. The rearrangement uses TRBV2 and TRBJ1-6; 8 bases agree with TRBD1. J lost 5 bases, V lost 7 bases, and 7 bases had no gene match. The CDR3 is made up of 15 amino acids. The germline gives CDR1 SNHLY, CDR2 FYNNEI. CDR3 protein: CASTEDRAHNSPLHF. CDR3 nucleotides: TGTGCCAGCACTGAGGACAGGGCCCATAATTCACCCCTCCACTTT.

This clonotype was counted between two and nine times. The chain couples TRBV29-1 to TRBJ2-3, with D perhaps TRBD2 (5 bases). V dropped 6 bases and J dropped 0 bases, with 13 bases sitting between them. CDR1 and CDR2 (germline): SQVTM, ANQGSEA. This CDR3 region has 14 residues. The CDR3 nucleotides are TGCAGCGTCAAGGACTTCGCTAGCACAGATACGCAGTATTTT. Its translation: CSVKDFASTDTQYF.

The chain has TRBV30 and TRBJ2-7; 10 nucleotides align to TRBD1. The ends lost 1 base at V and 6 bases at J; junction bases unmatched: 15. Germline V lookup: CDR1 GTSNPN, CDR2 SVGIG (reference sequence). The CDR3 has 17 residues. In nucleotides, the CDR3 is TGTGCCTGGAGTGCCCGACAGGGGGCGGGCTGGGCTAGCGAGCAGTACTTC. As protein: CAWSARQGAGWASEQYF.

V is TRBV7-8 and J is TRBJ2-2; 11 bases match TRBD2. V dropped 4 bases and J dropped 7; count of bases not matched to a gene: 8. CDR3 length: 16 amino acids. Looked up from germline, CDR1 is SGHVS and CDR2 is FQNEAQ. CDR3 sequence reads: CASSSSGGPFGGELFF. The CDR3 DNA sequence: TGTGCCAGCAGCTCTAGCGGGGGGCCGTTCGGCGGGGAGCTGTTTTTT.

In its sample, this clonotype was seen a few times. The V and J genes are TRBV5-6 and TRBJ1-1, with unresolved D. Trimming shortened V by 2 bases and J by 7 bases, and 12 bases separated the two germline ends. The germline CDR1 and CDR2 sequences are SGHDT and YYEEEE. The CDR3 sequence is 13 residues long. CDR3 sequence reads: CASSLWNIFEAFF. Here the CDR3 DNA reads TGTGCCAGCAGCTTATGGAACATATTTGAAGCTTTCTTT.

The V gene is TRBV20-1, the J gene TRBJ1-5; TRBD1 matches at 8 bases. Germline V gives CDR1 DFQATT, CDR2 SNEGSKA (reference sequence). J was trimmed by 4 bases and V by 6 bases; bases with no gene match: 5. This CDR3 is 13 amino acids long. In DNA form, the CDR3 reads TGCAGTGCCGGGACAGGTGTTAATCAGCCCCAGCATTTT. This gives the protein CSAGTGVNQPQHF.

This clonotype was detected a few times. DNA for the CDR3: TGTGCCACCAGTGGGGGTACGGGACTCCCAGGGGACGAGCAGTACTTC. Translating gives CATSGGTGLPGDEQYF. The chain carries TRBV24-1 and TRBJ2-7; D possibly matches TRBD1 or TRBD2 (6 bases each). This CDR3 has 16 residues. Germline CDR1 reads KGHDR; CDR2 reads SFDVKD. Trimming shortened V by 5 bases and J by 5 bases, and 21 bases separated the two germline ends.

The chain couples TRBV7-2 to TRBJ1-4; perhaps TRBD1 as D (5 bases). Germline V lookup: CDR1 SGHTA, CDR2 FQGNSA. CDR3 size: 17 residues. V lost 4 bases, J lost 1 base, and 16 bases lay in between. The CDR3 is CASSSLGLFRTNEKLFF. CDR3 DNA: TGTGCCAGCAGCTCCCTGGGACTATTTAGAACTAATGAAAAACTGTTTTTT.

This clonotype was detected only a few times. The V and J genes are TRBV2 and TRBJ1-5; D gene unclear. V lost 3 bases to trimming and J lost 0 bases, with 9 bases between them. This CDR3 spans 15 amino acids. Per the germline V gene, CDR1 is SNHLY and CDR2 is FYNNEI. CDR3 residues: CASSDIQYSNQPQHF. CDR3 nucleotides: TGTGCCAGCAGTGACATCCAGTATAGCAATCAGCCCCAGCATTTT.

The rearrangement links TRBV27 to TRBJ2-7, with D possibly TRBD1 on 7 matching bases. V lost 2 bases, J lost 4 bases, and 18 bases lay in between. The CDR3 has 16 residues. Per germline, CDR1 MNHEY and CDR2 SMNVEV (reference sequence). CDR3 sequence: CASSLAPPGGIYEQYF. CDR3 in DNA: TGTGCCAGCAGTTTAGCCCCCCCAGGGGGGATATACGAGCAGTACTTC.

The chain combines TRBV20-1 with TRBJ1-1; tentatively, D is TRBD1 (5 bases). The length of the CDR3 is 15 residues. The germline V and J ends were trimmed by 5 bases and 6 bases, with 22 bases remaining between them. Per the germline V gene, CDR1 is DFQATT and CDR2 is SNEGSKA (reference sequence). The CDR3 coding sequence is TGCAGTGCTCCTAAGCCGAGAGGCAGGGATGCTGAAGCTTTCTTT. Translating gives CSAPKPRGRDAEAFF.